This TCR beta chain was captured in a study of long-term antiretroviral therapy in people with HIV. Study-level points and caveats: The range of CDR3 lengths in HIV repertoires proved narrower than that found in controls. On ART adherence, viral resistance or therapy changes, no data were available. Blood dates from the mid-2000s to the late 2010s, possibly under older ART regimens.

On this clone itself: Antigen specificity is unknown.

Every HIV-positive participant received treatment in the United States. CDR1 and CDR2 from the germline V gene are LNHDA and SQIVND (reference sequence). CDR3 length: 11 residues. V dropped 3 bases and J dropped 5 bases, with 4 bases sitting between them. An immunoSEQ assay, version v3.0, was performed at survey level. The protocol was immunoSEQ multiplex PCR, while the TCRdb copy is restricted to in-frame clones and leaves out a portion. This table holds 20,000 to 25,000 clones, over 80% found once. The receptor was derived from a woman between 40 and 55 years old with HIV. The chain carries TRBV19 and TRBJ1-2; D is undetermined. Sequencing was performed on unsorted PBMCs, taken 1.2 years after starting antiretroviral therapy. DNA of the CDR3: TGTGCCAGTAGTATGGGGTATGGCTACACCTTC. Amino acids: CASSMGYGYTF.